Listed here are 29 T cell receptor beta chains from one sample, sequenced in a study of STAT5B mutations in CD4+ large granular lymphocyte leukemia. Repertoires were generated with immunoSEQ multiplex PCR, while TCRdb's copy carries only in-frame clones and drops some. The sample lists fewer than 40,000 clones; 85% to 90% were seen once. Sequencing used CD4+ T cells from blood buffy coats. The receptors here all came from a human donor in good health.

This chain links TRBV28 with TRBJ1-5; D is unclear. Per the germline V gene, CDR1 is MDHEN and CDR2 is SYDVKM. Trimming took off 2 bases at V and 3 bases at J, with 14 bases between the two ends. This CDR3 region has 16 residues. Written as DNA, the CDR3 is TGTGCCAGCAGTTTAATTGAGGGCCAGTACAATCAGCCCCAGCATTTT. Amino acids: CASSLIEGQYNQPQHF.

This chain joins TRBV18 and TRBJ1-4; D is uncertain. Germline V gene sequence: CDR1 KGHSH, CDR2 LQKENI. CDR3 size: 13 residues. V lost 7 bases, J lost 0 bases, and 6 bases lay in between. The CDR3 DNA sequence: TGTGCCAGCTGCAGTGCAACTAATGAAAAACTGTTTTTT. This translates into CASCSATNEKLFF. The complete variable domain, with remaining parts taken from reference TRBV18 and TRBJ1-4, reads NAGVMQNPRHLVRRRGQEARLRCSPMKGHSHVYWYRQLPEEGLKFMVYLQKENIIDESGMPKERFSAEFPKEGPSILRIQQVVRGDSAAYFCASCSATNEKLFFGSGTQLSVL.

The genes are TRBV28 and TRBJ1-2; a weak D match, TRBD1 (5 bases). This CDR3 region has 15 residues. Trimming removed 3 bases at V and 4 bases at J, with 15 bases between. Germline V lookup: CDR1 MDHEN, CDR2 SYDVKM. The CDR3 region is CASSFVLGETYGYTF. CDR3 DNA: TGTGCCAGCAGTTTCGTACTGGGGGAGACCTATGGCTACACCTTC.

The V gene is TRBV27, the J gene TRBJ1-3, with 7 bases aligning to TRBD1. Unmatched junction bases numbered 3, after V lost 7 bases and J lost 0 bases. CDR3 length: 14 residues. Germline values: CDR1 MNHEY, CDR2 SMNVEV (reference sequence). The CDR3 here is CASIRDSSGNTIYF. The CDR3 DNA reads TGTGCCAGCATTCGGGACAGCTCTGGAAACACCATATATTTT.

The CDR3 loop is CASSFKVLEAFF. The CDR3 bases are TGTGCCAGCAGCTTTAAGGTCCTTGAAGCTTTCTTT. The gene calls are TRBV7-2 and TRBJ1-1; D unclear. The CDR3 spans 12 residues. The ends were cut back, 3 bases at V and 7 bases at J, with 9 bases in the middle. Germline CDR1 reads SGHTA; CDR2 reads FQGNSA.

The gene calls are TRBV5-4 and TRBJ1-1; 7 bases fit TRBD1. Germline V gives CDR1 SGHNT, CDR2 YYREEE (reference sequence). V lost 1 base to trimming and J lost 0 bases; unmatched junction nucleotides: 3. This CDR3 contains 15 residues. The CDR3 sequence is CASSLTGVMNTEAFF. The DNA for the CDR3 is TGTGCCAGCAGCTTGACAGGGGTCATGAACACTGAAGCTTTCTTT.

V gene TRBV27 combines with J gene TRBJ1-5; TRBD1 matches at 11 bases. V shed 5 bases, J shed 3 bases, and the junction held 15 bases outside the gene matches. Germline CDR1 and CDR2: MNHEY and SMNVEV (reference sequence). The CDR3 is 19 amino acids. CDR3 coding DNA: TGTGCCAGCAGTACCCAGCTGGGACAGGGGGTGCTATCCAATCAGCCCCAGCATTTT. As protein: CASSTQLGQGVLSNQPQHF.

This clone was found a few times. The chain links TRBV6-1 to TRBJ2-4, with 11 bases aligning to TRBD1. The V gene end was trimmed by 6 bases and the J gene end by 3 bases; junction bases not matched to a gene: 1. From germline, CDR1 is MNHNS and CDR2 SASEGT. This CDR3 is built from 14 residues. CDR3 region: CASRGTGGKNIQYF. CDR3 sequence (DNA): TGTGCCAGCAGGGGGACAGGGGGCAAAAACATTCAGTACTTC.

The chain recombines TRBV27 with TRBJ2-5; D is unclear. The DNA end favors TRBJ2-7, so the J call may be wrong. The CDR3 has 15 amino acids. Germline V lookup: CDR1 MNHEY, CDR2 SMNVEV (reference sequence). The CDR3 loop reads CASRRRPNPFYEQYF. For the CDR3, the DNA is TGTGCCAGCCGAAGAAGACCGAATCCCTTCTACGAGCAGTACTTC.

The V call is TRBV6-1, the J call TRBJ2-1; 7 bases fit TRBD2. J gave up 2 bases and V 2 bases, and 6 bases lay outside the gene matches. Germline CDR1 is MNHNS and CDR2 is SASEGT. The CDR3 spans 16 residues. The CDR3 DNA is TGTGCCAGCAGTGAAAGGCTAGCGGTGACCTACAATGAGCAGTTCTTC. Translating it yields CASSERLAVTYNEQFF.

This chain connects TRBV2 to TRBJ1-2; unclear D gene. The CDR3 is 15 amino acids. Looked up from germline, CDR1 is SNHLY and CDR2 is FYNNEI. V lost 4 bases and J lost 1, with 13 bases in between. The CDR3 bases are TGTGCCAGCAGTGGCTTGGACTCCTTTAACTATGGCTACACCTTC. It specifies CASSGLDSFNYGYTF.

The chain employs TRBV28 and TRBJ2-5, with 7 bases lining up with TRBD1. In germline, CDR1 is MDHEN, CDR2 SYDVKM. This CDR3 has 15 residues. V lost 2 bases to trimming and J lost 5 bases; unmatched junction nucleotides: 8. In nucleotides, the CDR3 is TGTGCCAGCAGTTTAGGGGAAGGGGGCTGGGAGACCCAGTACTTC. Translation: CASSLGEGGWETQYF.

The V call is TRBV18, the J call TRBJ1-2, with 10 positions matching TRBD1. Germline CDR1 is KGHSH and CDR2 is LQKENI. The V gene end was trimmed by 3 bases and the J gene end by 8 bases; junction bases not matched to a gene: 9. The CDR3 runs 15 residues. The CDR3 nucleotides are TGTGCCAGCTCACCTGGGACAGGGGATCTGAAGGGCTACACCTTC. It codes for CASSPGTGDLKGYTF.

This clone was picked up one time. The rearrangement links TRBV7-9 to TRBJ2-1, with D uncertain. Trimming shortened V by 5 bases and J by 0 bases, and 14 bases separated the two germline ends. The CDR3 is made up of 16 amino acids. Germline CDR1 reads SEHNR; CDR2 reads FQNEAQ (reference sequence). DNA for the CDR3: TGTGCCAGCAGCCCCTCGCCTAGAGCCTCCTACAATGAGCAGTTCTTC. Its protein product is CASSPSPRASYNEQFF.

The chain is built from TRBV18 and TRBJ2-5; 9 nucleotides line up with TRBD2. With V trimmed by 6 bases and J by 6 bases, 14 bases remained unmatched. The CDR3 has 16 residues. CDR1 and CDR2 from the germline V gene are KGHSH and LQKENI. CDR3: CASSSLASGTMKTQYF. CDR3 nucleotide sequence: TGTGCCAGCTCTTCCTTAGCTAGCGGGACTATGAAGACCCAGTACTTC.

This clone was seen just once. J is TRBJ2-3 and V is TRBV7-3; D is perhaps TRBD1 (5 bases). V was clipped by 5 bases and J by 1 base, with 7 bases between them. The CDR3 covers 13 residues. CDR1 SGHTA and CDR2 FQGTGA come from the germline V gene. Here the CDR3 DNA reads TGTGCCAGCAGCATAGGGGGCACAGATACGCAGTATTTT. Protein: CASSIGGTDTQYF. Supplemented by reference TRBV7-3 and TRBJ2-3, the full variable domain reads GAGVSQTPSNKVTEKGKYVELRCDPISGHTALYWYRQSLGQGPEFLIYFQGTGAADDSGLPNDRFFAVRPEGSVSTLKIQRTERGDSAVYLCASSIGGTDTQYFGPGTRLTVL.

This chain connects TRBV11-1 to TRBJ1-4; no clear D. CDR1 SGHAT and CDR2 FQDESV come from the germline V gene (reference sequence). The length of the CDR3 is 16 residues. V shed 3 bases and J shed 0 bases, with 11 bases lying between them. The CDR3 bases are TGTGCCAGCAGCTTCGGAGAGACCGCAACTAATGAAAAACTGTTTTTT. Its translation: CASSFGETATNEKLFF.

The chain combines TRBV5-1 with TRBJ2-3; no clear D gene. The CDR3 is 15 amino acids. The V gene lost 1 base and the J gene lost 5 bases, with 14 bases spanning the gap. The germline V gene encodes CDR1 SGHRS and CDR2 YFSETQ. CDR3 sequence: CASSLLAASQDTQYF. The CDR3 DNA sequence: TGCGCCAGCAGCTTGTTGGCCGCGTCCCAAGATACGCAGTATTTT.

The chain employs TRBV19 and TRBJ2-1; 10 bases fit TRBD2. The V gene's germline CDR1 is LNHDA and CDR2 SQIVND (reference sequence). This CDR3 has 17 amino acids. Losses at the gene ends were 4 bases for V and 0 bases for J; bases not matched to a gene: 6. CDR3 protein: CASSTGTSASSYNEQFF. CDR3 sequence (DNA): TGTGCCAGTAGTACAGGGACTAGCGCGAGCTCCTACAATGAGCAGTTCTTC.

This clone appeared once. This sequence joins TRBV6-1 and TRBJ1-6, with D perhaps TRBD1 (5 bases). V lost 2 bases, J lost 4 bases, and 12 bases lay in between. This CDR3 contains 16 residues. Germline assignment: CDR1 MNHNS and CDR2 SASEGT. The CDR3 loop is CASSEWTPSYNSPLHF. CDR3 bases: TGTGCCAGCAGTGAATGGACACCTAGTTATAATTCACCCCTCCACTTT.

The chain combines TRBV5-1 with TRBJ1-1, with D perhaps matching TRBD1 (5 bases). Germline V gene sequence: CDR1 SGHRS, CDR2 YFSETQ. The CDR3 consists of 14 residues. V lost 0 bases to trimming and J lost 1 base, with 7 bases between them. The CDR3 sequence is CASSLGGGNTEAFF. In DNA, the CDR3 is TGCGCCAGCAGCTTGGGGGGCGGGAACACTGAAGCTTTCTTT.

This sequence joins TRBV29-1 and TRBJ2-3; D is ambiguous. CDR1 and CDR2 (germline): SQVTM, ANQGSEA. The CDR3 has 11 residues. Trimming removed 8 bases from V and 5 bases from J, with 11 bases in between. Written as DNA, the CDR3 is TGCAGCCAAGAAAAAGGAGATACGCAGTATTTT. Amino acid sequence: CSQEKGDTQYF.

V is TRBV2 and J is TRBJ1-2; no clear D. Germline V gives CDR1 SNHLY, CDR2 FYNNEI. The CDR3 is 13 residues long. V was trimmed by 5 bases and J by 4 bases, leaving 11 bases between them. CDR3 coding DNA: TGTGCCAGCAGTTTCAGCAACAGCTATGGCTACACCTTC. Translated, it gives CASSFSNSYGYTF.

The rearrangement links TRBV5-4 to TRBJ2-3; TRBD1 matches 8 bases. Germline CDR1 is SGHNT and CDR2 is YYREEE (reference sequence). J was trimmed by 4 bases and V by 4 bases; bases with no gene match: 5. This CDR3 has 14 amino acids. The CDR3 is CASSQGQVPDTQYF. The DNA of the CDR3 is TGTGCCAGCAGCCAGGGACAGGTCCCAGATACGCAGTATTTT.

This rearrangement joins TRBV4-2 to TRBJ2-6, with 7 bases that match TRBD1. Per germline, CDR1 LGHNA and CDR2 YNFKEQ. V dropped 4 bases and J dropped 3; count of bases not matched to a gene: 12. The CDR3 runs 18 residues. The CDR3, as DNA: TGTGCCAGCAGCCTTATACCGGGACAGCGCGTTGGGGCCAACGTCCTGACTTTC. Protein: CASSLIPGQRVGANVLTF.

The chain employs TRBV6-4 and TRBJ1-5, with 7 bases matching TRBD1. CDR1 and CDR2 (germline): MRHNA, SNTAGT. V was pared by 6 bases and J by 3 bases, with 17 bases of the junction left unmatched. This CDR3 is 18 amino acids long. CDR3 DNA sequence: TGTGCCAGCAGAGTTTTATGGTCGGGACAGAGGATCAATCAGCCCCAGCATTTT. This gives the protein CASRVLWSGQRINQPQHF.

V gene TRBV19 combines with J gene TRBJ2-5; D perhaps matches TRBD1 (5 bases). This CDR3 comprises 14 residues. The V and J ends lost 5 bases and 0 bases respectively, with 10 bases between them. From germline, CDR1 is LNHDA and CDR2 SQIVND (reference sequence). The CDR3 protein is CASSVRQNQETQYF. CDR3 bases: TGTGCCAGTAGTGTTAGACAGAACCAAGAGACCCAGTACTTC.

This clone was detected only a few times. This chain links TRBV18 with TRBJ1-5; tentatively, D is TRBD1 (6 bases). Germline-derived CDR1 and CDR2 are KGHSH and LQKENI. The length of the CDR3 is 16 residues. V lost 3 bases to trimming and J lost 2 bases, with 14 bases between them. The CDR3 region is CASSPVGGRGNQPQHF. The CDR3 DNA follows: TGTGCCAGCTCACCGGTCGGGGGCCGGGGCAATCAGCCCCAGCATTTT.

This chain uses TRBV5-1 with TRBJ2-7; 13 bases line up with TRBD2. The CDR3 is 16 amino acids. Germline V gene data show CDR1 as SGHRS and CDR2 as YFSETQ. V lost 4 bases to trimming and J lost 0 bases; unmatched junction nucleotides: 4. This CDR3 is CASSPRTSGSSYEQYF. The CDR3 DNA follows: TGCGCCAGCAGCCCGAGGACTAGCGGGAGCTCCTACGAGCAGTACTTC.